What follows is one T cell receptor (beta chain) and its context. Measured with immunoSEQ multiplex PCR; TCRdb has only the in-frame clones, and not every one. The sample lists about 84,000 clones; around nine tenths were seen once. This specimen belongs to a study of T cell responses to AZD1222 COVID-19 vaccine. Per the germline V gene, CDR1 is SGHKS and CDR2 is YYEKEE (reference sequence). This CDR3 region has 14 residues. The V end was cut by 4 bases, the J end by 7 bases, with 12 bases between. V usage is TRBV5-5 and J usage is TRBJ1-6; D is unclear. The source of this sequence is an adult who received the AZD1222 COVID-19 vaccine. This material consisted of peripheral blood, taken 28 days after the second AZD1222 dose. CDR3 DNA sequence: TGTGCCAGCAGCCCCCCCTTGGGGAATTCACCCCTCCACTTT. It codes for CASSPPLGNSPLHF.